The sequence of this TCR beta chain was determined in a study of blood T cell repertoires in COVID-19. Each participant's cohort was designated according to participant-reported clinical history. Study processing details: Amplified reference gene primers provided the basis for estimating nucleated cell counts. Assay used: immunoSEQ multiplex PCR; TCRdb lists only in-frame clones, some missing. For V, J and clone size, that table is used; D and trimming come from the DNA. Found here are approximately 350,000 clones, over 75% of them singletons; the top ten hold less than 1.2%. The J segment lost 0 bases and the V segment lost 0 bases, leaving 3 bases of the junction unmatched. CDR1 is MGHRA, CDR2 YSYEKL, per germline. The CDR3 sequence is 17 residues long.

The chain employs TRBV4-1 and TRBJ2-3; 10 bases are a match to TRBD2. This sequence originates from a man in his late teens or twenties who had recovered from COVID-19. The material sequenced was PBMCs or T cells enriched from blood (not recorded which). The CDR3 nucleotides read TGCGCCAGCAGCCAAGACGGAGCGGGGGGGAGCACAGATACGCAGTATTTT. The encoded protein is CASSQDGAGGSTDTQYF.